Included here is one T cell receptor beta chain sequence, with context. Sequenced by immunoSEQ multiplex PCR; TCRdb stores in-frame clones only, minus some. The sample includes some 140,000 clones, 90% to 95% of them seen just once. The data were taken from a study of control samples from healthy donors and cancer patients. The V gene's germline CDR1 is SGHRS and CDR2 YFSETQ. The CDR3 spans 17 residues. The V gene end was trimmed by 0 bases and the J gene end by 0 bases; junction bases not matched to a gene: 3. The chain recombines TRBV5-1 with TRBJ2-6; 7 bases map to TRBD1. The sequenced material came from PBMCs. The TCR comes from a man in his sixties with colorectal cancer. CDR3 in amino acids: CASSLETGTSGANVLTF. CDR3 DNA sequence: TGCGCCAGCAGCTTGGAGACAGGGACCTCTGGGGCCAACGTCCTGACTTTC.